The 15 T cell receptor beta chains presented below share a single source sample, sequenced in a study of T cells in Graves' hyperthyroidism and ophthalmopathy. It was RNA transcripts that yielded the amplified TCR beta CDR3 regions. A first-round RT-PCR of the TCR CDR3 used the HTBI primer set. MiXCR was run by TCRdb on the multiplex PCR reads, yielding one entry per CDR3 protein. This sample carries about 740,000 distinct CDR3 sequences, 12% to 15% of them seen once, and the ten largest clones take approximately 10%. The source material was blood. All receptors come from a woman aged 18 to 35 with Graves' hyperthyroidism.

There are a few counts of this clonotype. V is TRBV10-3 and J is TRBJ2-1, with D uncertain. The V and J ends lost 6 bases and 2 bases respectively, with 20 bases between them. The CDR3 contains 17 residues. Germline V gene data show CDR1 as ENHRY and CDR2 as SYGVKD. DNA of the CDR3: TGTGCCATCAGCCCGTCGGGCGGCTCTGCTGCCTACAATGAGCAGTTCTTC. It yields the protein CAISPSGGSAAYNEQFF.

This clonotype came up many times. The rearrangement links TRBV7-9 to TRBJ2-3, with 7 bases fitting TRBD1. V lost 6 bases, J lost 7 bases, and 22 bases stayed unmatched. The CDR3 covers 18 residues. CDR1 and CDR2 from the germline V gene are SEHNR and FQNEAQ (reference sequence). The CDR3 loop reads CASSPHIQPGTEGYTQYF. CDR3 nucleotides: TGTGCCAGCAGTCCACATATCCAGCCCGGGACAGAGGGATATACGCAGTATTTT.

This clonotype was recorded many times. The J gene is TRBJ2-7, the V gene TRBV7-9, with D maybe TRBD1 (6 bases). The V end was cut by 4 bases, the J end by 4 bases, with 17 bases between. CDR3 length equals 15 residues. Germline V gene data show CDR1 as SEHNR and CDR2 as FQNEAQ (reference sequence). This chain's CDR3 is CASSSRQAPEYEQYF. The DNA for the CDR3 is TGTGCCAGCAGCTCCCGACAGGCCCCCGAGTACGAGCAGTACTTC. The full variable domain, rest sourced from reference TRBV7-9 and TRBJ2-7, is DTGVSQNPRHKITKRGQNVTFRCDPISEHNRLYWYRQTLGQGPEFLTYFQNEAQLEKSRLLSDRFSAERPKGSFSTLEIQRTEQGDSAMYLCASSSRQAPEYEQYFGPGTRLTVT.

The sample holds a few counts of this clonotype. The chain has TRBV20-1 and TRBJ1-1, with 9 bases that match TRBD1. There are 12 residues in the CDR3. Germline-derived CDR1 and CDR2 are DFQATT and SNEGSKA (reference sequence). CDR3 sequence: CSGTRTGDEAFF. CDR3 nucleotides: TGCAGCGGGACTCGGACAGGGGACGAAGCTTTCTTT.

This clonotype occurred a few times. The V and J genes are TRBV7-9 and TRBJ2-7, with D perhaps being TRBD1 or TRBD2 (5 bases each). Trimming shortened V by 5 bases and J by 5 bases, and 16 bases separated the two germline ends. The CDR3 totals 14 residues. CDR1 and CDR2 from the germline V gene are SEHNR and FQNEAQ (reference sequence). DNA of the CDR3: TGTGCCAGCAGCCCCCTTAGGGACGTCAACGAGCAGTACTTC. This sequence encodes CASSPLRDVNEQYF.

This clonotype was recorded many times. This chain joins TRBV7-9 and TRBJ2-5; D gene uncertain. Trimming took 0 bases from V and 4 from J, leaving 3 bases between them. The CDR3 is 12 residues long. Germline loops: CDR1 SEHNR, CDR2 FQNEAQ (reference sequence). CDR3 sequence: CASSLAAETQYF. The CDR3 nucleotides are TGTGCCAGCAGCTTAGCAGCAGAGACCCAGTACTTC.

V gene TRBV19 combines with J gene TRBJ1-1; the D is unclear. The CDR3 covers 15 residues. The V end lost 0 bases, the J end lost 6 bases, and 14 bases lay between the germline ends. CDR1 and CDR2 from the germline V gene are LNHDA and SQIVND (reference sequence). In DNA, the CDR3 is TGTGCCAGTAGTATAGATAGGTTTGGTGGATCTGAAGCTTTCTTT. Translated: CASSIDRFGGSEAFF.

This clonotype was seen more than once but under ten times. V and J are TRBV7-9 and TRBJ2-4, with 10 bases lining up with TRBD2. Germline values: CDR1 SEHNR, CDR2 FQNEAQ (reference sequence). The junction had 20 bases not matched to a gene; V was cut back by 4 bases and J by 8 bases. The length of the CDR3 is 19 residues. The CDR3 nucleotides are TGTGCCAGCAGCTCGAGACTAGCGGGCGACCCTAAAGGCTTCGACATTCAGTACTTC. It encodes CASSSRLAGDPKGFDIQYF.

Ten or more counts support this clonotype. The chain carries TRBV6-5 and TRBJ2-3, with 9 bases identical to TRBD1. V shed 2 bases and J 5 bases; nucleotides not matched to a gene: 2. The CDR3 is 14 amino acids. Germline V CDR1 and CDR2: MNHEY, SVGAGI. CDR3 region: CASSYGTGIDTQYF. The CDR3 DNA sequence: TGTGCCAGCAGTTACGGGACAGGGATAGATACGCAGTATTTT.

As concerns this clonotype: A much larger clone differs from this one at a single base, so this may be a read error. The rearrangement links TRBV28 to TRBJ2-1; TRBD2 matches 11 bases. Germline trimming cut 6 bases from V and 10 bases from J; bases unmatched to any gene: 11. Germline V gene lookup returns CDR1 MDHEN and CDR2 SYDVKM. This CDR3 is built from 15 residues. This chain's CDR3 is CASRPTSGSLYEQFF. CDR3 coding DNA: TGTGCCAGCAGACCTACTAGCGGGAGTTTATACGAGCAGTTCTTC.

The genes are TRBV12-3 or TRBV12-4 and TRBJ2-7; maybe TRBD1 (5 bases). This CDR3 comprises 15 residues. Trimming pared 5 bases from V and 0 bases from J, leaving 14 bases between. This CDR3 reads CASSPQGYFSYEQYF. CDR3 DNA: TGTGCCAGCAGTCCTCAGGGCTACTTCTCCTACGAGCAGTACTTC.

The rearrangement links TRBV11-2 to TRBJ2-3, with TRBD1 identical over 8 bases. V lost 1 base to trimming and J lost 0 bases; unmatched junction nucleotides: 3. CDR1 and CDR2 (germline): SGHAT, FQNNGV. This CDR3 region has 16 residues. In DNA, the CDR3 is TGTGCCAGCAGCTTAGGGACAGGGTCTAGCACAGATACGCAGTATTTT. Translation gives CASSLGTGSSTDTQYF.

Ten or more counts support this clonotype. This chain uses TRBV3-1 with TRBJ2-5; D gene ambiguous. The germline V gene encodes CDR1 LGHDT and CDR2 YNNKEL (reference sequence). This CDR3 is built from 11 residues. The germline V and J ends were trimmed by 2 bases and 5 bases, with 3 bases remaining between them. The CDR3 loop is CASSQSETQYF. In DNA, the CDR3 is TGTGCCAGCAGCCAATCGGAGACCCAGTACTTC.

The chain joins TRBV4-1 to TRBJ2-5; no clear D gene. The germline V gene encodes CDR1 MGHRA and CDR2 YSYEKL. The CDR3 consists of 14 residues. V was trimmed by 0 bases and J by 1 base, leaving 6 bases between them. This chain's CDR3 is CASSQEGFQETQYF. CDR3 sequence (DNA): TGCGCCAGCAGCCAAGAGGGGTTCCAAGAGACCCAGTACTTC.

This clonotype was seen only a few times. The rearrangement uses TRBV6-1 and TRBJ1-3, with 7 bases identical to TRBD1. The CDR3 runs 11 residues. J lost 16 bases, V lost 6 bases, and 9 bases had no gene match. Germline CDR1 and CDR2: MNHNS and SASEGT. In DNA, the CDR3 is TGTGCCAGCAGGTCGACAGGGATCACGTATTTT. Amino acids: CASRSTGITYF.